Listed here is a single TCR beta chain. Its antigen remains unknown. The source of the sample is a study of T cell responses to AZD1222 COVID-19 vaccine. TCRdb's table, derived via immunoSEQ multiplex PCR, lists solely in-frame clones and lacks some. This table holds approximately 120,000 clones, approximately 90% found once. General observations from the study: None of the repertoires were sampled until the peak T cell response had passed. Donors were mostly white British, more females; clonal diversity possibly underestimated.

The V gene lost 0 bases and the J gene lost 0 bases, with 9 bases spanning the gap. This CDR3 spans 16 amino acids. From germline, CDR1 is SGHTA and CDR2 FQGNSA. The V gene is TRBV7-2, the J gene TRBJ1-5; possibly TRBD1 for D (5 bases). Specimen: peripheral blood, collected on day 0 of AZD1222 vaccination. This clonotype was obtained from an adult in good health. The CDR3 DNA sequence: TGTGCCAGCAGCTTAGCAGGGGTAGGTAGCAATCAGCCCCAGCATTTT. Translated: CASSLAGVGSNQPQHF.